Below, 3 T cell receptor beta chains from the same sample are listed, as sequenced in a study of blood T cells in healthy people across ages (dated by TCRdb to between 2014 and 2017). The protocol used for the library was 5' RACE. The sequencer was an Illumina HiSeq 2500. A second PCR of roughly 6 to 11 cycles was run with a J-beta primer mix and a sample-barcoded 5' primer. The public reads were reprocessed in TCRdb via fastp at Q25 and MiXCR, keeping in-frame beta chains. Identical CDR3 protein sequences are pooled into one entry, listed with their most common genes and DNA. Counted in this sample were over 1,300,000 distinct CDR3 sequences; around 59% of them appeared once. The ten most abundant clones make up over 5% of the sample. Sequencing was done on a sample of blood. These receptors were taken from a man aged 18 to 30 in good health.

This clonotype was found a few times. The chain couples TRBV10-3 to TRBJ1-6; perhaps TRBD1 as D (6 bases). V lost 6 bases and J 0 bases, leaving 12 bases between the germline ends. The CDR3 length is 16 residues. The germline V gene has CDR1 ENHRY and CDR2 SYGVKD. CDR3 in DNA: TGTGCCATCAGGGGGGCCCTGAGCTCCTATAATTCACCCCTCCACTTT. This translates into CAIRGALSSYNSPLHF.

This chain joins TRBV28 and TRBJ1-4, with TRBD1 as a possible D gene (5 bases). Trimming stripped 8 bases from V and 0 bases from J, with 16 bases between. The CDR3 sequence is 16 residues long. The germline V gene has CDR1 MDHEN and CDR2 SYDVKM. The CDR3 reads CASGTGALATNEKLFF. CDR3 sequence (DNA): TGTGCCAGCGGAACCGGGGCGCTCGCAACTAATGAAAAACTGTTTTTT.

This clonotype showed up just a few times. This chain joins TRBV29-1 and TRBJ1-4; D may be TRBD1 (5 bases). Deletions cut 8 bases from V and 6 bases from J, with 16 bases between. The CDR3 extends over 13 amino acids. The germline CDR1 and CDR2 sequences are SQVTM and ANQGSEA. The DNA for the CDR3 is TGCAGCTTTTCGGCAGGGAATGATGAAAAACTGTTTTTT. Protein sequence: CSFSAGNDEKLFF.